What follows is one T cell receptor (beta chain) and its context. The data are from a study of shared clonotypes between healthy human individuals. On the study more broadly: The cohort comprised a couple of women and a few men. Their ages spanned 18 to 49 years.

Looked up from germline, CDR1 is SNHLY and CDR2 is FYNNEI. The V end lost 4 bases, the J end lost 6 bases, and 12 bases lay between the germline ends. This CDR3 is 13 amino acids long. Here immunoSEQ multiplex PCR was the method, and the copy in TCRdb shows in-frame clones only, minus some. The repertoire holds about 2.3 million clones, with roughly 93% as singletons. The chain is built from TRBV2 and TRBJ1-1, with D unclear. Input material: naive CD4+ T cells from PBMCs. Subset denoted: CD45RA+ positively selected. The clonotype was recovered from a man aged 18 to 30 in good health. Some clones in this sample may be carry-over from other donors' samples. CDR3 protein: CASSGSYLAEAFF. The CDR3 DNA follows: TGTGCCAGCAGTGGATCGTACTTGGCTGAAGCTTTCTTT.